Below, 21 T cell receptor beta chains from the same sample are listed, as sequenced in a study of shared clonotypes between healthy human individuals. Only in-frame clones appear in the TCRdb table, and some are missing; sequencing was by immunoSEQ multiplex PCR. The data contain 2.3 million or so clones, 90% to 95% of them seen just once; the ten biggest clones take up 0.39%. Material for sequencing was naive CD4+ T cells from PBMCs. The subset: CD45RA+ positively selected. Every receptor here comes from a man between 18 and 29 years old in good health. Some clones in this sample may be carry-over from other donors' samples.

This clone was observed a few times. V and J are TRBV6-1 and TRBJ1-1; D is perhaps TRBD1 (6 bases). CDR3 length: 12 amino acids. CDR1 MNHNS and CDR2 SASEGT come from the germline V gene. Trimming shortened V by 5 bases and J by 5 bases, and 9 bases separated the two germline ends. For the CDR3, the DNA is TGTGCCAGCAGTTGGACAGAAACTGAAGCTTTCTTT. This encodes CASSWTETEAFF.

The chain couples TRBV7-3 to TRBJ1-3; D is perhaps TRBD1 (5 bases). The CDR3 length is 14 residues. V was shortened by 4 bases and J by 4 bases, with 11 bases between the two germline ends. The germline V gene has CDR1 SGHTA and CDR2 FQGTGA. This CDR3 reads CASSSGIPGNTIYF. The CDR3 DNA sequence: TGTGCCAGCAGCTCAGGGATTCCCGGAAACACCATATATTTT.

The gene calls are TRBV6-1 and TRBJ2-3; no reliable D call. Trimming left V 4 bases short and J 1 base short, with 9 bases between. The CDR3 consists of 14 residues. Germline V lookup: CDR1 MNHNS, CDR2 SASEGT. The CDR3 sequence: CASSVVAGTDTQYF. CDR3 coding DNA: TGTGCCAGCAGTGTAGTGGCTGGCACAGATACGCAGTATTTT.

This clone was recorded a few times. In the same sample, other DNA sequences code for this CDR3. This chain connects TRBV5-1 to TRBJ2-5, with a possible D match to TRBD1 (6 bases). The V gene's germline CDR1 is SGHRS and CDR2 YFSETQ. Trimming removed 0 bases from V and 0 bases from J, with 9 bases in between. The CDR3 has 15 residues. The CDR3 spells CASSLGTAYQETQYF. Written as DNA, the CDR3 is TGCGCCAGCAGCTTGGGGACAGCGTACCAAGAGACCCAGTACTTC.

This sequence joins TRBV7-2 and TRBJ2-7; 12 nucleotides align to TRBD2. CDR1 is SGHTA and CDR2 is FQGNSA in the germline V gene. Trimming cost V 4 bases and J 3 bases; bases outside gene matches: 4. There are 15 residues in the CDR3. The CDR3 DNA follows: TGTGCCAGCAGCTCGGGACTAGCGGGCCACTACGAGCAGTACTTC. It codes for CASSSGLAGHYEQYF. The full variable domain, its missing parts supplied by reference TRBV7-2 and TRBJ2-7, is GAGVSQSPSNKVTEKGKDVELRCDPISGHTALYWYRQSLGQGLEFLIYFQGNSAPDKSGLPSDRFSAERTGGSVSTLTIQRTQQEDSAVYLCASSSGLAGHYEQYFGPGTRLTVT.

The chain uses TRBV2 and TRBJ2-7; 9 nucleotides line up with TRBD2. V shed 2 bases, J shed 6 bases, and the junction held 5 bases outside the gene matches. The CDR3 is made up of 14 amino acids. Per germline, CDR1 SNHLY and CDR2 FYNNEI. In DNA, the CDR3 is TGTGCCAGCAGTGAATTGCGGGAGGGCTCCGAGCAGTACTTC. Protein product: CASSELREGSEQYF. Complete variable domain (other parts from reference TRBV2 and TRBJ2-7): EPEVTQTPSHQVTQMGQEVILRCVPISNHLYFYWYRQILGQKVEFLVSFYNNEISEKSEIFDDQFSVERPDGSNFTLKIRSTKLEDSAMYFCASSELREGSEQYFGPGTRLTVT.

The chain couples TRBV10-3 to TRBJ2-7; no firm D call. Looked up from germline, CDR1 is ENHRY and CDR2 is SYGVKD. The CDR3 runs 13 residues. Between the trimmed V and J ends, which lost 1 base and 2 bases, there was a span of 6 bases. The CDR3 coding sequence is TGTGCCATCAGTGAGTTTGGAACCTACGAGCAGTACTTC. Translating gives CAISEFGTYEQYF.

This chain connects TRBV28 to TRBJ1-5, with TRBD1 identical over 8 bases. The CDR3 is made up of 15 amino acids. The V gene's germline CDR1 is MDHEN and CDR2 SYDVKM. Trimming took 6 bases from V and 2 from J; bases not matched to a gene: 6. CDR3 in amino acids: CASRTTGVGNQPQHF. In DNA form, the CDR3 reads TGTGCCAGCAGAACGACAGGGGTGGGCAATCAGCCCCAGCATTTT.

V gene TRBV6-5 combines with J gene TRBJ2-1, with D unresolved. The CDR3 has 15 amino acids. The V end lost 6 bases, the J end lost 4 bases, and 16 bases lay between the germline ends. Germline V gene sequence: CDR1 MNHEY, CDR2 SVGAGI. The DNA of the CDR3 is TGTGCCAGCAGCCGCAGACCCCGTGGGTACAATGAGCAGTTCTTC. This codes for CASSRRPRGYNEQFF.

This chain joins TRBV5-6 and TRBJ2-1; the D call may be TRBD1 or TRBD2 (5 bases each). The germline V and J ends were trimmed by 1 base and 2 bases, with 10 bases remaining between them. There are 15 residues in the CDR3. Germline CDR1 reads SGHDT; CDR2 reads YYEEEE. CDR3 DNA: TGTGCCAGCAGCTTGTTCCGGGGCACCTACAATGAGCAGTTCTTC. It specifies CASSLFRGTYNEQFF.

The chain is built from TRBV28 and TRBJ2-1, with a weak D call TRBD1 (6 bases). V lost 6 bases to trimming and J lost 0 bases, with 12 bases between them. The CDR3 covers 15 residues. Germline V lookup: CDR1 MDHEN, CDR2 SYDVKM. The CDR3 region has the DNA TGTGCCAGCAGGTCGGGACACAGCTCCTACAATGAGCAGTTCTTC. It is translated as CASRSGHSSYNEQFF.

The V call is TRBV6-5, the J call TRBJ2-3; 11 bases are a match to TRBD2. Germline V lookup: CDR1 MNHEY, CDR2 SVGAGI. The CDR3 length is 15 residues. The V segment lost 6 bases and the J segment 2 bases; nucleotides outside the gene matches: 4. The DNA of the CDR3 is TGTGCCAGCAGCCCGGGACTAGCGGCCACAGATACGCAGTATTTT. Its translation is CASSPGLAATDTQYF.

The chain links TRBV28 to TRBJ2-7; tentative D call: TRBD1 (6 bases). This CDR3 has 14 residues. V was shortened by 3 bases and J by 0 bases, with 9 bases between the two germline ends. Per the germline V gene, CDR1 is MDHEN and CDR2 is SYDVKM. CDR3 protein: CASSLQGSSYEQYF. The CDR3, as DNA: TGTGCCAGCAGTTTGCAGGGGTCCTCCTACGAGCAGTACTTC. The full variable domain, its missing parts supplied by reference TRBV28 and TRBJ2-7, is DVKVTQSSRYLVKRTGEKVFLECVQDMDHENMFWYRQDPGLGLRLIYFSYDVKMKEKGDIPEGYSVSREKKERFSLILESASTNQTSMYLCASSLQGSSYEQYFGPGTRLTVT.

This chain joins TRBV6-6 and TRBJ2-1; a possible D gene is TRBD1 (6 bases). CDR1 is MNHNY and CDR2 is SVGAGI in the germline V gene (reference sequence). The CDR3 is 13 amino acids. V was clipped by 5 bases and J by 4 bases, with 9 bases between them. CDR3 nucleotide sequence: TGTGCCAGCAGTAAAGGACAGTACAATGAGCAGTTCTTC. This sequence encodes CASSKGQYNEQFF.

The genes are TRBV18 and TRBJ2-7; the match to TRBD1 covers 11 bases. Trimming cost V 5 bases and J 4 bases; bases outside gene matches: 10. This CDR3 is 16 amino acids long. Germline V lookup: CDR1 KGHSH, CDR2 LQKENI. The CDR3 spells CASSSAPGQGGYEQYF. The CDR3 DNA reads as TGTGCCAGCTCAAGTGCACCGGGACAGGGGGGGTACGAGCAGTACTTC. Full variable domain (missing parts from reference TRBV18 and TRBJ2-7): NAGVMQNPRHLVRRRGQEARLRCSPMKGHSHVYWYRQLPEEGLKFMVYLQKENIIDESGMPKERFSAEFPKEGPSILRIQQVVRGDSAAYFCASSSAPGQGGYEQYFGPGTRLTVT.

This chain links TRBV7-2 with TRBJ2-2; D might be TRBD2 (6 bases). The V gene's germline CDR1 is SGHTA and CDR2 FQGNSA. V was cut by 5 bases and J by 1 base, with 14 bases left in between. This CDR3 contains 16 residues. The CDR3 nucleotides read TGTGCCAGCAGCCCTCACGGGGGAGGGAACACCGGGGAGCTGTTTTTT. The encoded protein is CASSPHGGGNTGELFF. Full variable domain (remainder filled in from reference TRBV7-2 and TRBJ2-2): GAGVSQSPSNKVTEKGKDVELRCDPISGHTALYWYRQSLGQGLEFLIYFQGNSAPDKSGLPSDRFSAERTGGSVSTLTIQRTQQEDSAVYLCASSPHGGGNTGELFFGEGSRLTVL.

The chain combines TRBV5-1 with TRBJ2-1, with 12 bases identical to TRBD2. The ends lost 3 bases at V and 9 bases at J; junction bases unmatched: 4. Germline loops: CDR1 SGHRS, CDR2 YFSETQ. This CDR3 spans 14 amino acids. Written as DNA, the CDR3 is TGCGCCAGCAGCTCCACGACTAGCGGGGGTGAGCAGTTCTTC. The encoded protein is CASSSTTSGGEQFF.

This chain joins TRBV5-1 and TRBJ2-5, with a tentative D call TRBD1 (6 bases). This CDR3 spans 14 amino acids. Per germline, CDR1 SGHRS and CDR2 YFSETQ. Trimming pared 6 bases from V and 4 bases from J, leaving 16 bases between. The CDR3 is CASTLGQGSETQYF. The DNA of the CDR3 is TGCGCCAGCACCCTGGGGCAGGGGTCAGAGACCCAGTACTTC.

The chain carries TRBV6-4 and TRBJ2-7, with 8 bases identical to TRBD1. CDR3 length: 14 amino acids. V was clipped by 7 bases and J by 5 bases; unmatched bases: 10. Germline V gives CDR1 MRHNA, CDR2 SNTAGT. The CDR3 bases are TGTGCCAGCAAAGAAAACAGGGGGGCCAACGAGCAGTACTTC. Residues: CASKENRGANEQYF.

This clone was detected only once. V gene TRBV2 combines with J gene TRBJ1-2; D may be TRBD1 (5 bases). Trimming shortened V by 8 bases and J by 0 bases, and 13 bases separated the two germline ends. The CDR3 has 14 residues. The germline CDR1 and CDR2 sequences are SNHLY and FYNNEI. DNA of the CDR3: TGTGCCAGCCTCCGGGACGGGTCTAACTATGGCTACACCTTC. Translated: CASLRDGSNYGYTF.

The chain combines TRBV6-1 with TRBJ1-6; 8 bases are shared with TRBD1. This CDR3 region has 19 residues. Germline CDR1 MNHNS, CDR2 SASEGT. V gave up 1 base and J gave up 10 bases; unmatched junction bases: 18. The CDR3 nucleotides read TGTGCCAGCAGTGAAGGTAAGACAGGGGTCTCCAATCGGGACTCACCCCTCCACTTT. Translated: CASSEGKTGVSNRDSPLHF.